A selection of T cell receptor beta chains follows, all from one sample in a study of blood T cell repertoires in COVID-19. Libraries were prepared by immunoSEQ multiplex PCR; TCRdb keeps only in-frame clonotypes and omits some of them. The sample lists about 70,000 clones; 86% were seen once. What was sequenced was peripheral blood. The source of these receptors is a human donor in a cohort sampled during active COVID-19. Both conserved end residues are part of each CDR3. Each record gives: clone size, V gene, D gene, J gene, CDR3 DNA, CDR3 protein. The D gene is left open where the match is weak. Part of the rows lack a size; the others show once, few, many or a class for expanded clones.

clone size: .
V gene: TRBV6-6
D gene: .
J gene: TRBJ1-5
CDR3 DNA: TGTGCCAGCAACCTAGCAAGCAATCAGCCCCAGCATTTT
CDR3 protein: CASNLASNQPQHF

clone size: few
V gene: TRBV30
D gene: .
J gene: TRBJ1-6
CDR3 DNA: TGTGCCTGGGCCCGCGACACAACCAATTCACCCCTCCACTTT
CDR3 protein: CAWARDTTNSPLHF

clone size: .
V gene: TRBV6-5
D gene: .
J gene: TRBJ2-1
CDR3 DNA: TGTGCCAGCAGACTCAGGGACTCGAATTACAATGAGCAGTTCTTC
CDR3 protein: CASRLRDSNYNEQFF

clone size: .
V gene: TRBV3-1/TRBV3-2
D gene: TRBD1
J gene: TRBJ1-5
CDR3 DNA: TGTGCCAGCAGCCAAGATCTGACAGGGGGACAGCCCCAGCATTTT
CDR3 protein: CASSQDLTGGQPQHF

clone size: .
V gene: TRBV12-3/TRBV12-4
D gene: .
J gene: TRBJ1-5
CDR3 DNA: TGTGCCAGCAGTTTAGGACTAAATCAGCCCCAGCATTTT
CDR3 protein: CASSLGLNQPQHF

clone size: .
V gene: TRBV5-5
D gene: TRBD1
J gene: TRBJ1-2
CDR3 DNA: TGTGCCAGCAGCGTGGGACAGGGTTATGGCTACACCTTC
CDR3 protein: CASSVGQGYGYTF

clone size: medium-sized
V gene: TRBV28
D gene: .
J gene: TRBJ1-5
CDR3 DNA: TGTGCCAGCAATCGGGGGGGAGCTAATCAGCCCCAGCATTTT
CDR3 protein: CASNRGGANQPQHF

clone size: .
V gene: TRBV24-1
D gene: TRBD1
J gene: TRBJ1-1
CDR3 DNA: TGTGCCACCAGTGGGCAGGGGGGCACTGAAGCTTTCTTT
CDR3 protein: CATSGQGGTEAFF

clone size: .
V gene: TRBV11-2
D gene: TRBD1
J gene: TRBJ2-1
CDR3 DNA: TGTGCCAGCAGCTTAACGGAACAGGGGGCGAATAATGAGCAGTTCTTC
CDR3 protein: CASSLTEQGANNEQFF

clone size: .
V gene: TRBV7-8
D gene: .
J gene: TRBJ2-1
CDR3 DNA: TGTGCCAGCAGCTTAGAACCCAGGCCCTACAATGAGCAGTTCTTC
CDR3 protein: CASSLEPRPYNEQFF

clone size: .
V gene: TRBV7-2
D gene: TRBD1
J gene: TRBJ1-4
CDR3 DNA: TGTGCCAGCAGCCGGACAGGGGGGGCAACTAATGAAAAACTGTTTTTT
CDR3 protein: CASSRTGGATNEKLFF

clone size: once
V gene: TRBV7-7
D gene: .
J gene: TRBJ2-6
CDR3 DNA: TGTGCCAGCAGCGTCTCGGGTTCTGGGGCCAACGTCCTGACTTTC
CDR3 protein: CASSVSGSGANVLTF

clone size: .
V gene: TRBV4-1
D gene: .
J gene: TRBJ2-7
CDR3 DNA: TGCGCCATCAACTGGAGGATACCGGCCTACGAGCAGTACTTC
CDR3 protein: CAINWRIPAYEQYF

clone size: .
V gene: TRBV5-8
D gene: .
J gene: TRBJ2-1
CDR3 DNA: TGTGCCAGCAGCCTGACGACAGAGCAGTTCTTC
CDR3 protein: CASSLTTEQFF

clone size: .
V gene: TRBV5-4
D gene: .
J gene: TRBJ2-7
CDR3 DNA: TGTGCCAGCAGCTTAGAGGGAGCCAGGTCCTACGAGCAGTACTTC
CDR3 protein: CASSLEGARSYEQYF

clone size: once
V gene: TRBV5-1
D gene: TRBD1
J gene: TRBJ2-2
CDR3 DNA: TGCGCCAGCAGCTTTGGGACAGGGATAGCGGGGGAGCTGTTTTTT
CDR3 protein: CASSFGTGIAGELFF

clone size: .
V gene: TRBV11-2
D gene: .
J gene: TRBJ1-4
CDR3 DNA: TGTGCCAGCACCGGACAGACAACTAATGAAAAACTGTTTTTT
CDR3 protein: CASTGQTTNEKLFF

clone size: .
V gene: TRBV25-1
D gene: TRBD2
J gene: TRBJ2-5
CDR3 DNA: TGTGCCAGCACTCCTCTCCGAGGGGCGGGGGGGCCAGAGACCCAGTACTTC
CDR3 protein: CASTPLRGAGGPETQYF

clone size: .
V gene: TRBV5-1
D gene: TRBD2
J gene: TRBJ2-1
CDR3 DNA: TGCGCCAGCAGCTTGGCCCCTAGCGGGGGGCAGAATGAGCAGTTCTTC
CDR3 protein: CASSLAPSGGQNEQFF

clone size: .
V gene: TRBV5-5
D gene: .
J gene: TRBJ2-2
CDR3 DNA: TGTGCCAGCAGCTTATGGTTAGAGCTACCCGGGGAGCTGTTTTTT
CDR3 protein: CASSLWLELPGELFF

clone size: once
V gene: TRBV6-5
D gene: .
J gene: TRBJ2-3
CDR3 DNA: TGTGCCAGCAGTTACTCGGGATCCCGGGGAGATACGCAGTATTTT
CDR3 protein: CASSYSGSRGDTQYF

clone size: .
V gene: TRBV7-9
D gene: .
J gene: TRBJ2-2
CDR3 DNA: TGTGCCAGCAGCTTAGGAGGGACAACCGCGAACACCGGGGAGCTGTTTTTT
CDR3 protein: CASSLGGTTANTGELFF